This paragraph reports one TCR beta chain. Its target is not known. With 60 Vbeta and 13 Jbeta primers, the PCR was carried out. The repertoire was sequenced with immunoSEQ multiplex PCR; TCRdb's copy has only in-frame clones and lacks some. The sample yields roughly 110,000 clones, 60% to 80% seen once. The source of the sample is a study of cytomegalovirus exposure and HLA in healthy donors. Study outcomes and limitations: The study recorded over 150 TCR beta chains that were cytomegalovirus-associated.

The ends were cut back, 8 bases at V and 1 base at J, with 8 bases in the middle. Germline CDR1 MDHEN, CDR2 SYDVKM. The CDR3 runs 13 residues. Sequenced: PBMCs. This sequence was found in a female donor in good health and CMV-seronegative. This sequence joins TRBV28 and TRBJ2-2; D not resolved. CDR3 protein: CASSRLNTGELFF. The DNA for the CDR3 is TGTGCCAGCTCCAGACTGAACACCGGGGAGCTGTTTTTT.